This T cell receptor beta chain was documented in a study of cytomegalovirus exposure and HLA in healthy donors. This CDR3 comprises 15 residues. The V gene's germline CDR1 is SGHRS and CDR2 YFSETQ. V gave up 4 bases and J gave up 0 bases; unmatched junction bases: 4. Generated by immunoSEQ multiplex PCR, the TCRdb table keeps only in-frame clones and is missing some. The profile shows under 200,000 clones, nearly 90% of them singletons. This chain links TRBV5-1 with TRBJ2-3; 8 positions match TRBD1. The clonotype comes from a man younger than 30 in good health and CMV-seropositive. Input material: PBMCs. The CDR3 here is CASSQTGVSTDTQYF. The CDR3 region has the DNA TGCGCCAGCAGCCAGACAGGGGTGAGCACAGATACGCAGTATTTT.